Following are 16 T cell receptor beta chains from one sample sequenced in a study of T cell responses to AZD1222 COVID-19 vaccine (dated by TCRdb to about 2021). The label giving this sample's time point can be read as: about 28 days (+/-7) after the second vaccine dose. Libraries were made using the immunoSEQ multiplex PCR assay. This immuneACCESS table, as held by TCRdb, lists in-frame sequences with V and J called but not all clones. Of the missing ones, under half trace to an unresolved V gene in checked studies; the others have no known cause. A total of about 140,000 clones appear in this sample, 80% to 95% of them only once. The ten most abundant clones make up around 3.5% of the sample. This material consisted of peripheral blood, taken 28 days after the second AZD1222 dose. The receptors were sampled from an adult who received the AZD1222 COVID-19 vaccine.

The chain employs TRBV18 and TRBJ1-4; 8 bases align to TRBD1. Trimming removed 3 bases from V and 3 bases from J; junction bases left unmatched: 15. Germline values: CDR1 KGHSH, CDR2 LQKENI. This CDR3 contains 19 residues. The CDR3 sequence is CASSPQATRGLVANEKLFF. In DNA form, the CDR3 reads TGTGCCAGCTCACCGCAGGCGACCAGGGGGCTGGTCGCTAATGAAAAACTGTTTTTT.

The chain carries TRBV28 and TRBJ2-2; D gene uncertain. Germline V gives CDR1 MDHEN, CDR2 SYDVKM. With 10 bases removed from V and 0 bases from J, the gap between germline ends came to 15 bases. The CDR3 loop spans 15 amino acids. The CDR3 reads CATAPGTANTGELFF. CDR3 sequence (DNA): TGTGCCACCGCCCCCGGAACAGCGAACACCGGGGAGCTGTTTTTT.

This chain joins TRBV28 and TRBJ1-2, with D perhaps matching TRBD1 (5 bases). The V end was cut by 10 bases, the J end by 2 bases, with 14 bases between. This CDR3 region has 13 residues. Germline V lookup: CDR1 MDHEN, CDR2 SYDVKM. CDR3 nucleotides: TGTGCCACAACTGGGGGGGAAAACTATGGCTACACCTTC. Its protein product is CATTGGENYGYTF.

DNA of the CDR3: TGCGCCAGCAGCTTGGAGACTAGCGGGGGGATGCAGTTCTTC. It specifies CASSLETSGGMQFF. The rearrangement joins TRBV5-1 to TRBJ2-1; 13 bases map to TRBD2. CDR1 and CDR2 (germline): SGHRS, YFSETQ. The CDR3 covers 14 residues. J lost 12 bases, V lost 0 bases, and 3 bases had no gene match. The full variable domain, in which reference TRBV5-1 and TRBJ2-1 provide the parts outside the CDR3, is KAGVTQTPRYLIKTRGQQVTLSCSPISGHRSVSWYQQTPGQGLQFLFEYFSETQRNKGNFPGRFSGRQFSNSRSEMNVSTLELGDSALYLCASSLETSGGMQFFGPGTRLTVL.

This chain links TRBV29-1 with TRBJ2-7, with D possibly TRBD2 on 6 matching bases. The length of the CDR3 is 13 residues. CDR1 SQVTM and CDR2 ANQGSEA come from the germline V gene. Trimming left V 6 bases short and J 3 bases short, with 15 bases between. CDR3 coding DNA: TGCAGCGTGAGGGATGGGGGAGGCTACGAGCAGTACTTC. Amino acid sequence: CSVRDGGGYEQYF.

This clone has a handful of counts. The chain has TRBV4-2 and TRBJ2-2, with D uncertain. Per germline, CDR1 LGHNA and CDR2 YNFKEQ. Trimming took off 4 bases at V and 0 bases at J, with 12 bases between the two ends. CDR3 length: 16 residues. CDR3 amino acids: CASSLKDRANTGELFF. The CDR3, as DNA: TGTGCCAGCAGCCTAAAAGACCGAGCGAACACCGGGGAGCTGTTTTTT.

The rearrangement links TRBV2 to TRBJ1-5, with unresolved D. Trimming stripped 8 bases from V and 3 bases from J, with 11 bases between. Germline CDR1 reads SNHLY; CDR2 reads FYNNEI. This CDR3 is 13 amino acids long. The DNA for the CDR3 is TGTGCCAGCTTGGAGGAGAACAATCAGCCCCAGCATTTT. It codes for CASLEENNQPQHF.

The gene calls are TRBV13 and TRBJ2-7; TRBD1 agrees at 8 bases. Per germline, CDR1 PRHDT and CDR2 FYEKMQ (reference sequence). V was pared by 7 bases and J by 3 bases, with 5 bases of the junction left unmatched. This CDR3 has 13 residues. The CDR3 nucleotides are TGTGCCAGCACCCCCAGGGGGCTCTACGAGCAGTACTTC. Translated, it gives CASTPRGLYEQYF.

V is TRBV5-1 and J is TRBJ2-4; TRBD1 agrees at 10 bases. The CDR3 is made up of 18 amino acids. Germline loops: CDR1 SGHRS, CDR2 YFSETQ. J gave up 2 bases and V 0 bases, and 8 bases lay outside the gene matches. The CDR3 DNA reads TGCGCCAGCAGCTTGGGGCCGAGGGGACAGGGGCCCAAAAACATTCAGTACTTC. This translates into CASSLGPRGQGPKNIQYF.

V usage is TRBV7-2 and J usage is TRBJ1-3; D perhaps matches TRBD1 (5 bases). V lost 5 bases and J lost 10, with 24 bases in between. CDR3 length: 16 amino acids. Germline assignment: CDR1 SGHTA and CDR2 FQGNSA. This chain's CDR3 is CASSPGPSLDKGTIYF. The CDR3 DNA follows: TGTGCCAGCAGCCCGGGGCCCTCCCTGGATAAGGGGACCATATATTTT.

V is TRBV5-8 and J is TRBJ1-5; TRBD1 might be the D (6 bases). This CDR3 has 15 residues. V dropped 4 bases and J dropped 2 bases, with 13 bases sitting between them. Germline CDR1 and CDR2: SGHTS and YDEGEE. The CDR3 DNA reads TGTGCCAGCAGCCGCAGGGGATATGGCAATCAGCCCCAGCATTTT. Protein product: CASSRRGYGNQPQHF.

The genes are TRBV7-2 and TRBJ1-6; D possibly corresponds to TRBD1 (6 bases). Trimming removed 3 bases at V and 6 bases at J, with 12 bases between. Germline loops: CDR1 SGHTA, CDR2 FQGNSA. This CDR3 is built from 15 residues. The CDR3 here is CASSFGGGANSPLHF. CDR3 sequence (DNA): TGTGCCAGCAGCTTTGGAGGGGGTGCTAATTCACCCCTCCACTTT. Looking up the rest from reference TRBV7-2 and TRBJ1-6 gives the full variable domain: GAGVSQSPSNKVTEKGKDVELRCDPISGHTALYWYRQSLGQGLEFLIYFQGNSAPDKSGLPSDRFSAERTGGSVSTLTIQRTQQEDSAVYLCASSFGGGANSPLHFGNGTRLTVT.

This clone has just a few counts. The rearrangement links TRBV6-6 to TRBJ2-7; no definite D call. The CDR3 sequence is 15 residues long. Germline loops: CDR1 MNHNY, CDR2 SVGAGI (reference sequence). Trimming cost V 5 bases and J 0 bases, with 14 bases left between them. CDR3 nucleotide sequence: TGTGCCAGCAGTCCAAGACAAACGAGCTCCTACGAGCAGTACTTC. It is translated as CASSPRQTSSYEQYF.

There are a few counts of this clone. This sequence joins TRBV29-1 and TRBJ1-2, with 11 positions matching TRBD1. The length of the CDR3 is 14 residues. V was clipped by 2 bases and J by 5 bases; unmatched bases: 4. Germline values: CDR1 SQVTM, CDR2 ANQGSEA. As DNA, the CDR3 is TGCAGCGTTGAACCGGGACAGGGGGAATATGGCTACACCTTC. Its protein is CSVEPGQGEYGYTF.

In DNA form, the CDR3 reads TGTGCCAGCAGTCGGCCTTTAGGCCCAGAGACCCAGTACTTC. Protein product: CASSRPLGPETQYF. The V gene is TRBV28, the J gene TRBJ2-5; no clear D gene. Looked up from germline, CDR1 is MDHEN and CDR2 is SYDVKM. V gave up 5 bases and J gave up 4 bases, with 14 bases separating them. This CDR3 has 14 residues.

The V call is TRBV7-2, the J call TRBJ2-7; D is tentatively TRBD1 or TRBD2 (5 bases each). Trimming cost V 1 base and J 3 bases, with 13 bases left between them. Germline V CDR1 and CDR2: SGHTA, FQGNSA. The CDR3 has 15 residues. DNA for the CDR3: TGTGCCAGCAGCTTAGTTGGGGACGGGTTCTACGAGCAGTACTTC. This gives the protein CASSLVGDGFYEQYF. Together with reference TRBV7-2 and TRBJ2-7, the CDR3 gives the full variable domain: GAGVSQSPSNKVTEKGKDVELRCDPISGHTALYWYRQSLGQGLEFLIYFQGNSAPDKSGLPSDRFSAERTGGSVSTLTIQRTQQEDSAVYLCASSLVGDGFYEQYFGPGTRLTVT.